These T cell receptor beta chains were read from a single sample in a study of blood T cell repertoires in COVID-19. The repertoire was sequenced with immunoSEQ multiplex PCR; TCRdb's copy has only in-frame clones and lacks some. The sample has almost 55,000 clones; 84% are singletons. What was sequenced was peripheral blood. These receptors were collected from a man aged 50 or older with acute or convalescent COVID-19. Each CDR3 is given without its conserved first and last residue.

j_call,v_call,cdr3_aa
TRBJ2-3,TRBV11-3,ASSLGRSTDTQY
TRBJ2-1,TRBV14,ASSRLISYNEQF
TRBJ1-3,TRBV9,ASSPGTRGAGNTIY
TRBJ1-3,TRBV27,ASSLSGTGAPISANTIY
TRBJ1-5,TRBV10-3,AIREDSYQPQH
TRBJ1-5,TRBV7-8,ASSLDRTGLQPQH
TRBJ1-1,TRBV28,ASRSSTEAF
TRBJ2-3,TRBV7-9,ASSLSAGTDTQY
TRBJ1-2,TRBV7-9,ASSLGLRSYT
TRBJ2-3,TRBV11-2,ASSLGRGRGGVTDTQY
TRBJ2-1,TRBV10-3,AISPQTSGGANEQF
TRBJ2-1,TRBV3-1/TRBV3-2,ASSQTGLADNEQF
TRBJ2-7,TRBV18,ASSQQGAYEQY
TRBJ2-2,TRBV11-2,ASSLRGAGNTGELF
TRBJ2-7,TRBV27,ASSWAGGAREQY
TRBJ2-7,TRBV10-3,AITAGSGRGEQY
TRBJ1-2,TRBV4-2,ASSQGLDYGYT
TRBJ2-3,TRBV20-1,SASSRFLRDTQY
TRBJ1-2,TRBV12-3/TRBV12-4,ATTYRERSGYT
TRBJ1-1,TRBV5-1,ASSLGQGFRMNTEAF
TRBJ2-7,TRBV10-1,ASSEGQGAKYEQY
TRBJ2-1,TRBV25-1,ASSEYWAIENNEQF
TRBJ1-6,TRBV5-8,ASSLFVGGGNSPLH
TRBJ1-3,TRBV7-6,ASSLGGDSSGNTIY
TRBJ2-7,TRBV25-1,ASSERGQGVSEQY
TRBJ1-2,TRBV15,ATSRDLGDRGHGYT
TRBJ2-7,TRBV7-8,ASSANFEQY
TRBJ2-1,TRBV4-1,ASSQDGGSYNEQF
TRBJ1-6,TRBV6-1,ASSDFDRGDSPLH
TRBJ2-5,TRBV3-1/TRBV3-2,ASSQGLTQY
TRBJ1-2,TRBV20-1,SASGDRVEHGYT
TRBJ2-7,TRBV3-1/TRBV3-2,ASSPGYGGFYEQY
TRBJ2-1,TRBV6-5,ASSYWDRDYNEQF
TRBJ1-4,TRBV19,ASSETGTVNEKLF
TRBJ2-1,TRBV24-1,ATSWNRLAGGNADNEQF
TRBJ2-5,TRBV19,ASRPTTSAETQY
TRBJ1-2,TRBV21-1,ASSKAEANYGYT
TRBJ2-1,TRBV5-6,ASSLDRGLYNEQF
TRBJ1-1,TRBV9,ASSSPGGTEAF
TRBJ2-3,TRBV27,ASSLSASGGDTQY
TRBJ1-4,TRBV5-1,ASSLVGGNEKLF
TRBJ2-1,TRBV19,ASSIMTSGNNEQF
TRBJ2-7,TRBV19,ASSIYPRDIPYEQY
TRBJ1-6,TRBV5-6,ASSGAESSYNSPLH
TRBJ1-2,TRBV5-8,ASSFRGRRNGYT
TRBJ1-1,TRBV14,ASSQVDNMNTEAF
TRBJ1-3,TRBV13,ASSSWDSSGNTIY
TRBJ2-1,TRBV7-2,ASSLGVFYNEQF
TRBJ1-1,TRBV13,ASSLMGGTEAF
TRBJ2-2,TRBV13,ASSLRGSNTGELF
TRBJ1-5,TRBV7-8,ASSRQTGANQPQH
TRBJ1-1,TRBV15,ATSTPITSGNTEAF
TRBJ1-2,TRBV4-1,ASSQGYTGVFGYT
TRBJ1-1,TRBV29-1,SVAGLLNTEAF
TRBJ1-2,TRBV9,ASSVQYRVRVDGYT
TRBJ1-1,TRBV11-1,ASSLERQGTEAF
TRBJ1-4,TRBV10-3,AISESAGDNEKLF
TRBJ1-5,TRBV28,ASSTFQVRRVNQPQH
TRBJ1-2,TRBV25-1,ASSGGFGGYT